The entry below gives a single TCR beta chain sequence along with its context. Its specificity is unknown. TCR beta cDNA was made by 5'RACE template switching with UMIs. TCRdb reworked the 5' RACE reads into one entry per CDR3 protein, no DNA. The table for this sample gives about 460,000 distinct CDR3 sequences. This sample was included in a study of T cells expressing NK-cell markers. Across the study: Source material for TCR beta repertoires consisted of sorted CD3+CD56+NKG2C+, CD3+CD56+NKG2C- and CD3+CD56-NKG2C+ T cells. Sequenced donors, eight in total, included seven who were HCMV-seropositive and one who was seronegative.

Study-wide results and caveats: A few of the donors also had these clonotypes leading their CD3+CD56-NKG2C+ fraction.

The CDR3 spans 15 residues. Sequencing was carried out using blood T cells: a sorted CD56 or NKG2C T cell subset, CD4+ or CD8+ T cells, or bulk PBMC T cells (not recorded which). This receptor was identified in a woman in her 50s in good health. J is TRBJ2-3 and V is TRBV12-3 or TRBV12-4; TCRdb names TRBD2, which stays unverified in the absence of DNA. The CDR3 region is CASGRGSGGTDTQYF.